The text below deals with one T cell receptor beta chain. Its target is unknown. It was the approximately 120-subject validation cohort, separate from the approximately 620-subject first cohort, to which the donors belonged. Profiling relied on immunoSEQ multiplex PCR, and the TCRdb table lists in-frame clones only, not all of them. The sample contains fewer than 200,000 clones, around 86% of which appear only once. This entry comes from a study of cytomegalovirus exposure and HLA in healthy donors. Study findings and constraints: Most TCR sequences showed up rarely, but some public TCRs showed up in many donors.

The source material was PBMCs. This clonotype originated in a man between 18 and 35 years old in good health and CMV-seropositive.

The CDR3 region has the DNA TGCGCCAGCAGCCGAGGACAGTCGTATTCCTACGAGCAGTACTTC. Protein product: CASSRGQSYSYEQYF. J is TRBJ2-7 and V is TRBV4-1; TRBD1 is a possible D gene (6 bases). The germline V gene encodes CDR1 MGHRA and CDR2 YSYEKL. V dropped 4 bases and J dropped 1 base, with 14 bases sitting between them. CDR3 length equals 15 residues.